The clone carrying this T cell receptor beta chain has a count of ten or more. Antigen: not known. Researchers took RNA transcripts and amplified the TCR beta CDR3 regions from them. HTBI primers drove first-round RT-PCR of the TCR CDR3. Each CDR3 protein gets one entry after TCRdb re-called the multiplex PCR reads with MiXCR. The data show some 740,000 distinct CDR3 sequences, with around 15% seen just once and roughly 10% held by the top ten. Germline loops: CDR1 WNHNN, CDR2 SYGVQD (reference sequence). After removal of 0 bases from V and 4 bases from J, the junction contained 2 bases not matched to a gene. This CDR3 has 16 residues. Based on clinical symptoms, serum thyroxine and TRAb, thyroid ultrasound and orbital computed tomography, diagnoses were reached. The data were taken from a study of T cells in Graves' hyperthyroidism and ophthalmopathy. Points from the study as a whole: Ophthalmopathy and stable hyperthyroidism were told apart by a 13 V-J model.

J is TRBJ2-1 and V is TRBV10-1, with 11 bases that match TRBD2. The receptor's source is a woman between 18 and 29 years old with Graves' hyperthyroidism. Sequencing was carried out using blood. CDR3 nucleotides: TGCGCCAGCAGTGAGTCAAGGACTAGCGGGTACAATGAGCAGTTCTTC. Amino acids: CASSESRTSGYNEQFF.